The text below deals with one T cell receptor beta chain. Seattle's enrolled individuals joined amid active infection and were then monitored longitudinally. Study processing details: Reference gene primer amplification gave estimated nucleated cell counts. Data came from immunoSEQ multiplex PCR; TCRdb stores just in-frame clones and leaves some out. The V and J calls and the clone size are those of that table, but D and trimming were determined from the DNA. Of about 240,000 clones detected, about four fifths appear once; the ten largest clones hold roughly 8%. The data belong to a study of blood T cell repertoires in COVID-19. For the study at large: Collection of acute and convalescent COVID-19 samples took place in the United States, Italy and Spain. Sources were T cells, B-cell-depleted T cells, or PBMCs; the material itself was cDNA or gDNA.

CDR3 length: 13 residues. Per the germline V gene, CDR1 is SGHTA and CDR2 is FQGNSA. Trimming cost V 3 bases and J 6 bases, with 9 bases left between them. The rearrangement uses TRBV7-2 and TRBJ1-5; D may be TRBD1 (6 bases). This TCR derives from a woman of 80 years or more with COVID-19, enrolled during active disease. Sequences were obtained from peripheral blood. DNA for the CDR3: TGTGCCAGCAGCTTTTCACAGGGTCAGCCCCAGCATTTT. Amino acid sequence: CASSFSQGQPQHF. Supplemented by reference TRBV7-2 and TRBJ1-5, the full variable domain reads GAGVSQSPSNKVTEKGKDVELRCDPISGHTALYWYRQSLGQGLEFLIYFQGNSAPDKSGLPSDRFSAERTGGSVSTLTIQRTQQEDSAVYLCASSFSQGQPQHFGDGTRLSIL.